One sample yielded the 4 T cell receptor beta chains listed below, sequenced in a study of OX40 agonist ivuxolimab in advanced cancers. Libraries were prepared by immunoSEQ multiplex PCR; TCRdb keeps only in-frame clonotypes and omits some of them. The sample yields roughly 80,000 clones, 90% seen once. The sequences come from CD4+ or CD8+ T cells sorted from blood, collected in a trial of the OX40 agonist ivuxolimab. All receptors derive from an adult with an advanced solid tumor such as melanoma, head and neck, liver or kidney cancer.

The chain has TRBV28 and TRBJ2-1, with TRBD2 as a possible D gene (5 bases). The CDR3 has 12 amino acids. The ends were cut back, 6 bases at V and 7 bases at J, with 10 bases in the middle. CDR1 MDHEN and CDR2 SYDVKM come from the germline V gene. The CDR3 region is CASRGTRNEQFF. The CDR3, as DNA: TGTGCCAGCAGGGGTACTAGGAATGAGCAGTTCTTC.

The table lists this clone with a count of one. The gene calls are TRBV12-5 and TRBJ2-5, with 7 bases lining up with TRBD1. The germline V gene has CDR1 LGHNT and CDR2 FRNRAP. The CDR3 spans 14 residues. Trimming cost V 5 bases and J 5 bases; bases outside gene matches: 8. This chain's CDR3 is CASGLTGSAETQYF. The CDR3 DNA is TGTGCTAGTGGTCTGACAGGGTCCGCGGAGACCCAGTACTTC. The variable domain in full, with the rest retrieved from reference TRBV12-5 and TRBJ2-5, is DARVTQTPRHKVTEMGQEVTMRCQPILGHNTVFWYRQTMMQGLELLAYFRNRAPLDDSGMPKDRFSAEMPDATLATLKIQPSEPRDSAVYFCASGLTGSAETQYFGPGTRLLVL.

The V gene is TRBV5-4, the J gene TRBJ2-3; 7 bases are a match to TRBD1. Losses at the gene ends were 0 bases for V and 4 bases for J; bases not matched to a gene: 2. The CDR3 covers 14 residues. Germline V gene lookup returns CDR1 SGHNT and CDR2 YYREEE (reference sequence). The CDR3 is CASSLVGQPDTQYF. Written as DNA, the CDR3 is TGTGCCAGCAGCTTGGTGGGACAGCCAGATACGCAGTATTTT.

The chain recombines TRBV4-1 with TRBJ1-2; 7 bases agree with TRBD1. The CDR3 contains 15 residues. Germline trimming cut 3 bases from V and 5 bases from J; bases unmatched to any gene: 9. Germline values: CDR1 MGHRA, CDR2 YSYEKL. The CDR3 sequence is CASSQGQPRGYGYTF. The CDR3 bases are TGCGCCAGCAGCCAGGGACAGCCAAGGGGATATGGCTACACCTTC.